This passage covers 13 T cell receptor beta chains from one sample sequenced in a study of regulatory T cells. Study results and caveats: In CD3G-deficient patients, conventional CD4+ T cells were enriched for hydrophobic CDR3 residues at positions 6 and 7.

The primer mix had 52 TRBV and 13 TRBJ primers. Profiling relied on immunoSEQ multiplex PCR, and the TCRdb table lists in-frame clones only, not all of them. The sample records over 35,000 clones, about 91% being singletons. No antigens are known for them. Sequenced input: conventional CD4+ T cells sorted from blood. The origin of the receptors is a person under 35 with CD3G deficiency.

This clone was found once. CDR3 sequence reads: CASSLGTGTLTDTQYF. The CDR3 nucleotides are TGTGCCAGCAGCTTAGGTACAGGGACTCTCACAGATACGCAGTATTTT. V gene TRBV7-8 combines with J gene TRBJ2-3; D possibly matches TRBD1 or TRBD2 (6 bases each). Between the trimmed V and J ends, which lost 1 base and 2 bases, there was a span of 13 bases. The CDR3 extends over 16 amino acids. Germline V gene lookup returns CDR1 SGHVS and CDR2 FQNEAQ.

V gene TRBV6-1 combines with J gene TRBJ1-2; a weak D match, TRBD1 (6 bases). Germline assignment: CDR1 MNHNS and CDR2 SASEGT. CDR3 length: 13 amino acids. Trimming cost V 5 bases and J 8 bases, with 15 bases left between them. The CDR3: CASSSTGTRGYTF. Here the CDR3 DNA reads TGTGCCAGCAGTTCCACAGGGACGCGCGGCTACACCTTC.

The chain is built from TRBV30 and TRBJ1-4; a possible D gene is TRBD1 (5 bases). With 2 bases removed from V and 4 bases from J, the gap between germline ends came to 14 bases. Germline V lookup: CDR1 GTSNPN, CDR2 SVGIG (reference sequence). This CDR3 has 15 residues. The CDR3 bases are TGTGCCTGGAGTCCGCGGGGGGACCTTAATGAAAAACTGTTTTTT. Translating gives CAWSPRGDLNEKLFF.

The CDR3 sequence: CASSFRGEAQPQHF. CDR3 coding DNA: TGTGCCAGCAGTTTTCGCGGGGAGGCTCAGCCCCAGCATTTT. This chain uses TRBV28 with TRBJ1-5; the D is unclear. Germline loops: CDR1 MDHEN, CDR2 SYDVKM. The CDR3 extends over 14 amino acids. Trimming left V 3 bases short and J 6 bases short, with 12 bases between.

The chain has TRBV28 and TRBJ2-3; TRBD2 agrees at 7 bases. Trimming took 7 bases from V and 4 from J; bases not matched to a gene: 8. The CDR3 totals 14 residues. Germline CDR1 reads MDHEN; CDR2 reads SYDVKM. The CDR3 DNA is TGTGCCAGCACGAGGGAGGGCCTCTCAGATACGCAGTATTTT. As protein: CASTREGLSDTQYF.

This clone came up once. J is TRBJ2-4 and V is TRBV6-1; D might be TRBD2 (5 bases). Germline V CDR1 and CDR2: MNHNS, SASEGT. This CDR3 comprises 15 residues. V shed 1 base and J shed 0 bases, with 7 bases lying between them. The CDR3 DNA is TGTGCCAGCAGTGAAGGGAGGATAGCCAAAAACATTCAGTACTTC. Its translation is CASSEGRIAKNIQYF.

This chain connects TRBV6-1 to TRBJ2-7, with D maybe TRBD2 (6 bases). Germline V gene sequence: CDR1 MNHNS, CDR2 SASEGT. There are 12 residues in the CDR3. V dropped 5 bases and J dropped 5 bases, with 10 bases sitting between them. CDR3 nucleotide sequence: TGTGCCAGCAGTCAATGGGGGGACGAGCAGTACTTC. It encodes CASSQWGDEQYF.

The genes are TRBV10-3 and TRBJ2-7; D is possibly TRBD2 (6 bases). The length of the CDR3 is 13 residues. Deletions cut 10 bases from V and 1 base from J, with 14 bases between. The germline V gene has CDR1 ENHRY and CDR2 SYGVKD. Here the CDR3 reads CATRDSLSYEQYF. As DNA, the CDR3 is TGTGCCACCAGGGACTCCCTTTCCTACGAGCAGTACTTC.

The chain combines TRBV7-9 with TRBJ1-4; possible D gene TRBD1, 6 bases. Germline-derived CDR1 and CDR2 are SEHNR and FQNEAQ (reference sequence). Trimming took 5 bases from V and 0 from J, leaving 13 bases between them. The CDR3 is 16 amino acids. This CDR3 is CASSRGQTATNEKLFF. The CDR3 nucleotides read TGTGCCAGCAGCCGCGGACAGACCGCAACTAATGAAAAACTGTTTTTT.

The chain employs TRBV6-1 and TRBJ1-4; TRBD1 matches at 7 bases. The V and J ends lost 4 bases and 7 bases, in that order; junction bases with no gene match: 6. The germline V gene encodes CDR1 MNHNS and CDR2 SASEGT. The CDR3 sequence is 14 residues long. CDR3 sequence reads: CASSGGQVREKLFF. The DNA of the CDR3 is TGTGCCAGCAGTGGTGGACAGGTTCGTGAAAAACTGTTTTTT.

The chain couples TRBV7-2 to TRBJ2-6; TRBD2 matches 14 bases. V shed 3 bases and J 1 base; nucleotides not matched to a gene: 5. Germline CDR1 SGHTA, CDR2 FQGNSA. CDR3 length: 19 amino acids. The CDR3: CASSFGGTSGGSGANVLTF. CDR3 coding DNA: TGTGCCAGCAGCTTCGGCGGGACTAGCGGGGGATCTGGGGCCAACGTCCTGACTTTC.

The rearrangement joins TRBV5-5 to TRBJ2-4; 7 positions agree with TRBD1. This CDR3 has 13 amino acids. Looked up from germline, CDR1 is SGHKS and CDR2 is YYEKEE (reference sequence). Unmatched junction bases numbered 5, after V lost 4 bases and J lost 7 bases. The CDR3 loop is CASSLDRENIQYF. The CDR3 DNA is TGTGCCAGCAGCCTTGACAGGGAGAACATTCAGTACTTC.

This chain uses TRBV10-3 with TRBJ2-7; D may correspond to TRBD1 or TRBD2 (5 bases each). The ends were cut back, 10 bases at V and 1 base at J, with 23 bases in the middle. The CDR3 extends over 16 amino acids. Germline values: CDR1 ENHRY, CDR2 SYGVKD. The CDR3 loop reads CASSEQPGDLSYEQYF. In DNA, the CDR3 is TGTGCCAGCAGCGAACAGCCCGGGGACCTGTCCTACGAGCAGTACTTC.